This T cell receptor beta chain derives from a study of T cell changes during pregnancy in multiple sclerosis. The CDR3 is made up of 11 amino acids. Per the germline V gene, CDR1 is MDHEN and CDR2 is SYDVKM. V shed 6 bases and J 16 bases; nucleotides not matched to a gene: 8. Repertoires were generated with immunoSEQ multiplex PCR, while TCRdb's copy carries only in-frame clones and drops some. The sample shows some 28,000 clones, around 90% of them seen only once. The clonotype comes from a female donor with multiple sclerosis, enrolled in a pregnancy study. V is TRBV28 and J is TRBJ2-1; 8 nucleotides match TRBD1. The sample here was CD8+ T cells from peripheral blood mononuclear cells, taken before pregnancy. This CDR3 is CASSPPGQVFF. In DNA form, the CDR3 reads TGTGCCAGCAGCCCTCCGGGACAGGTCTTCTTC.